This TCR beta chain was retrieved from a study of CD4+ T cells in melanoma. The study's findings and limits: A reported correlation linked neoantigen-specific CD4+ T cells to CD8+, macrophage and B cell function. In melanoma, neoantigen-specific CD4+ T cells reportedly differed in differentiation state.

The assay was immunoSEQ multiplex PCR, and TCRdb's table has in-frame clones only and misses some. The table shows 20,000 to 25,000 clones, with almost 85% occurring only once. In regard to this clone: Its antigen is still unknown.

Trimming removed 2 bases at V and 5 bases at J, with 19 bases between. This CDR3 comprises 17 residues. Germline CDR1 reads KGHSH; CDR2 reads LQKENI. This TCR was sampled from a human donor with melanoma. J is TRBJ2-4 and V is TRBV18, with D perhaps matching TRBD1 (6 bases). The sequenced material came from cells from a culture (not recorded whether cultured in vitro). The CDR3 coding sequence is TGTGCCAGCTCACCAGGCGGTCTGGGGGCGCTTGAAAACATTCAGTACTTC. Amino acid sequence: CASSPGGLGALENIQYF.